This TCR beta chain originates from a study of identical twins. With 6 bases clipped from V and 1 base from J, the junction kept 7 bases outside the gene matches. Germline V gives CDR1 SNHLY, CDR2 FYNNEI. This CDR3 has 16 amino acids. TCRdb recomputed calls from the 5' RACE reads with MiXCR, one row per CDR3 protein. Among hundreds of thousands of distinct CDR3 sequences listed, around 6.9% were seen once. Many counts were recorded for this clonotype. These data were also reused for a study on yellow fever vaccine responses in identical twins.

The sequence was collected from a woman between 18 and 30 years old in good health. Sequencing was carried out using memory (CD45RO+) T cells sorted from blood. The chain combines TRBV2 with TRBJ1-5; TRBD1 aligns across 9 bases. CDR3 nucleotide sequence: TGTGCCAGCAGCGCCACAGGGGGCGGGAGCAATCAGCCCCAGCATTTT. Its protein product is CASSATGGGSNQPQHF.